This T cell receptor (beta chain) originates from a study of T cell changes during pregnancy in multiple sclerosis. This CDR3 region has 15 residues. The V end lost 5 bases, the J end lost 7 bases, and 21 bases lay between the germline ends. Per germline, CDR1 MNHEY and CDR2 SVGAGI. Assay: immunoSEQ multiplex PCR; the TCRdb copy retains only in-frame clones and omits some. The sample includes 70,000 to 95,000 clones, roughly 91% of them seen just once. V gene TRBV6-5 combines with J gene TRBJ2-7, with D possibly being TRBD1 (5 bases). Sequenced here: peripheral blood, sampled after pregnancy. This TCR came from a female donor in good health, enrolled as a control in a pregnancy study. The CDR3 coding sequence is TGTGCCAGCAGTCGTAGACAGAGAACGAGGAGAGAGCAGTACTTC. Protein sequence: CASSRRQRTRREQYF.